This T cell receptor beta chain was documented in a study of T cell responses to AZD1222 COVID-19 vaccine. The method was immunoSEQ multiplex PCR; TCRdb's version includes in-frame clones alone and lacks a portion of them. The repertoire has 130,000 to 150,000 clones, around 90% of them found once; the top ten carry approximately 2%. General study findings and limits: Vaccine-associated CD4 TCRs spanned spike, dominant at 160-218 and 743-854.

The germline CDR1 and CDR2 sequences are SGHDN and FVKESK. The CDR3 spans 13 residues. V was pared by 4 bases and J by 9 bases, with 16 bases between. With respect to this clone: As yet, its antigen is unknown.

V gene TRBV14 combines with J gene TRBJ2-7; D might be TRBD1 (5 bases). The clonotype originates from an adult in good health. The sequences come from peripheral blood, collected on day 0 of AZD1222 vaccination. CDR3 loop: CASSLGQDGGQYF. The CDR3 DNA reads TGTGCCAGCAGCCTGGGGCAGGACGGCGGGCAGTACTTC.